This T cell receptor (beta chain) was sequenced in a study of blood T cell repertoires in COVID-19. On the study more broadly: COVID-19 samples collected from the United States, Italy and Spain covered acute and convalescent phases.

It was during active infection that Seattle patients were enrolled and then longitudinally followed. V lost 10 bases to trimming and J lost 2 bases, with 14 bases between them. Per the germline V gene, CDR1 is MRHNA and CDR2 is SNTAGT. This CDR3 region has 14 residues. Sequencing used immunoSEQ multiplex PCR; TCRdb keeps in-frame clones, though not all of them. This table holds 250,000 to 300,000 clones, roughly 92% found once. The receptor comes from a woman aged 25 to 39 with COVID-19, enrolled during active disease. Source material: peripheral blood. The chain couples TRBV6-4 to TRBJ1-4; a possible D gene is TRBD1 (6 bases). CDR3 amino acids: CATIQGSTNEKLFF. CDR3 nucleotide sequence: TGTGCCACCATACAGGGTTCCACTAATGAAAAACTGTTTTTT.